This T cell receptor beta chain appears in the sequencing data of a study of shared clonotypes between healthy human individuals. Looking at the study overall: For every donor, three CD4 naive, three CD4 memory, two CD8 naive and one CD8 memory plates were used.

Study-level results: Generation of non-shared clonotypes was less probable than generation of clonotypes shared by all four donors.

CDR1 SEHNR and CDR2 FQNEAQ come from the germline V gene (reference sequence). Trimming stripped 4 bases from V and 11 bases from J, with 12 bases between. CDR3 length: 13 amino acids. The DNA input per sorted-subset replicate PCR was roughly 0.2 ug, corresponding to roughly 31,000 T cell genomes. Sequenced by immunoSEQ multiplex PCR; TCRdb stores in-frame clones only, minus some. Found here are about 980,000 clones, around three quarters of them singletons; the top ten hold 1.5%. As for this clone: Its specificity is not known.

From CD4+ cells came CD45RA+ naive and CD45RA-negative memory subsets. This chain uses TRBV7-9 with TRBJ1-6; D remains ambiguous. The clonotype originates from a man aged 18 to 35 in good health. Input material: memory CD4+ T cells sorted from blood. Indicated subset: CD45RA-negative fraction. CDR3 nucleotides: TGTGCCAGCAGCTCAGACGGTGGTACACCCCTCCACTTT. As protein: CASSSDGGTPLHF.